These 23 T cell receptor beta chains were all obtained from the same sample, sequenced in a study of blood T cell repertoires in COVID-19. Assay: immunoSEQ multiplex PCR; the TCRdb copy retains only in-frame clones and omits some. The data hold 200,000 to 250,000 clones, with roughly 83% observed a single time. The source material was peripheral blood. The source is a woman in her 70s with active or convalescent COVID-19.

The CDR3 region is CASSYSASGGPFSQYF. CDR3 DNA: TGTGCCAGCAGTTACTCGGCTAGCGGGGGGCCTTTTTCGCAGTACTTC. The rearrangement joins TRBV6-5 to TRBJ2-7, with TRBD2 matching over 11 bases. The CDR3 totals 16 residues. Germline trimming cut 0 bases from V and 9 bases from J; bases unmatched to any gene: 10. From germline, CDR1 is MNHEY and CDR2 SVGAGI.

A word on this clone: Other DNA sequences in the same sample also yield this CDR3. The chain couples TRBV3-1 (or the pseudogene TRBV3-2) to TRBJ1-5; unclear D gene. This CDR3 spans 12 amino acids. From germline, CDR1 is LGHDT and CDR2 YNNKEL (reference sequence). Trimming took off 3 bases at V and 5 bases at J, with 5 bases between the two ends. CDR3: CASSQGDQPQHF. The CDR3 DNA is TGTGCCAGCAGCCAGGGAGATCAGCCCCAGCATTTT.

The chain joins TRBV7-9 to TRBJ2-7, with TRBD1 identical over 9 bases. This CDR3 region has 13 residues. J was trimmed by 7 bases and V by 5 bases; bases with no gene match: 6. Germline CDR1 reads SEHNR; CDR2 reads FQNEAQ (reference sequence). This chain's CDR3 is CASSLQGAGEQYF. CDR3 in DNA: TGTGCCAGCAGCCTACAGGGGGCCGGGGAGCAGTACTTC. The whole variable domain, filled in from reference TRBV7-9 and TRBJ2-7, reads DTGVSQNPRHKITKRGQNVTFRCDPISEHNRLYWYRQTLGQGPEFLTYFQNEAQLEKSRLLSDRFSAERPKGSFSTLEIQRTEQGDSAMYLCASSLQGAGEQYFGPGTRLTVT.

This chain connects TRBV10-3 to TRBJ1-4, with D maybe TRBD1 (5 bases). This CDR3 comprises 14 residues. CDR1 and CDR2 from the germline V gene are ENHRY and SYGVKD. Trimming pared 11 bases from V and 8 bases from J, leaving 21 bases between. CDR3 sequence (DNA): TGTGCCCCAGGGTTGGCTTACGGAATCGAAAAACTGTTTTTT. Translation: CAPGLAYGIEKLFF.

This clone was counted between two and nine times. The CDR3 bases are TGTGCCAGCAGTGAAGCGCTTCGAGTTCTAGCGGGGGGCGCAGATACGCAGTATTTT. Translated, it gives CASSEALRVLAGGADTQYF. The chain links TRBV2 to TRBJ2-3; 11 nucleotides align to TRBD2. V lost 0 bases and J lost 4; bases outside the gene matches: 12. This CDR3 has 19 amino acids. The germline CDR1 and CDR2 sequences are SNHLY and FYNNEI.

This clone was found once. The chain couples TRBV19 to TRBJ1-1; 8 bases match TRBD1. Looked up from germline, CDR1 is LNHDA and CDR2 is SQIVND (reference sequence). V was pared by 4 bases and J by 2 bases, with 9 bases of the junction left unmatched. The CDR3 covers 16 residues. This CDR3 is CASSRRTGTINTEAFF. The CDR3 region has the DNA TGTGCCAGTAGTAGAAGGACAGGGACAATTAACACTGAAGCTTTCTTT.

The chain carries TRBV6-5 and TRBJ1-1, with D possibly matching TRBD1 (6 bases). The CDR3 spans 13 residues. V lost 6 bases and J lost 1, with 9 bases in between. Germline loops: CDR1 MNHEY, CDR2 SVGAGI. As DNA, the CDR3 is TGTGCCAGCAGCATGACAGGGAACACTGAAGCTTTCTTT. The encoded protein is CASSMTGNTEAFF.

This chain links TRBV28 with TRBJ1-1; TRBD1 agrees at 7 bases. The CDR3 is 15 amino acids. Germline lookup yields CDR1 MDHEN and CDR2 SYDVKM. V gave up 5 bases and J gave up 3 bases; unmatched junction bases: 9. The CDR3 loop is CASSPRQGRYTEAFF. The CDR3 DNA follows: TGTGCCAGCAGTCCTCGACAGGGTAGATACACTGAAGCTTTCTTT.

V and J are TRBV10-3 and TRBJ1-1; D is unresolved. The germline gives CDR1 ENHRY, CDR2 SYGVKD. The CDR3 has 13 residues. V shed 8 bases and J shed 0 bases, with 10 bases lying between them. The CDR3 DNA follows: TGTGCCATCCAAGACGGGGTGAACACTGAAGCTTTCTTT. This translates into CAIQDGVNTEAFF.

The chain carries TRBV5-1 and TRBJ1-4; D not certain. The CDR3 sequence is 14 residues long. Germline CDR1 and CDR2: SGHRS and YFSETQ. The ends were cut back, 0 bases at V and 4 bases at J, with 7 bases in the middle. CDR3 nucleotide sequence: TGCGCCAGCAGCTTGGCAGACTATAATGAAAAACTGTTTTTT. Protein product: CASSLADYNEKLFF.

The J gene is TRBJ1-5, the V gene TRBV5-6, with TRBD1 as a possible D gene (6 bases). V gave up 0 bases and J gave up 3 bases, with 10 bases separating them. Germline lookup yields CDR1 SGHDT and CDR2 YYEEEE. The CDR3 sequence is 15 residues long. The CDR3 spells CASSLERDNNQPQHF. In DNA form, the CDR3 reads TGTGCCAGCAGCTTGGAGCGGGACAACAATCAGCCCCAGCATTTT. Full variable domain (outside the CDR3, taken from reference TRBV5-6 and TRBJ1-5): DAGVTQSPTHLIKTRGQQVTLRCSPKSGHDTVSWYQQALGQGPQFIFQYYEEEERQRGNFPDRFSGHQFPNYSSELNVNALLLGDSALYLCASSLERDNNQPQHFGDGTRLSIL.

The chain combines TRBV14 with TRBJ1-1; D is unclear. CDR1 and CDR2 (germline): SGHDN, FVKESK. The length of the CDR3 is 15 residues. The V and J ends lost 2 bases and 0 bases respectively, with 10 bases between them. DNA for the CDR3: TGTGCCAGCAGCCAACTTGGGCGAGTGAACACTGAAGCTTTCTTT. The encoded protein is CASSQLGRVNTEAFF.

The chain has TRBV11-2 and TRBJ2-1; D ambiguous. In germline, CDR1 is SGHAT, CDR2 FQNNGV. V was cut by 2 bases and J by 2 bases, with 19 bases left in between. The length of the CDR3 is 18 residues. The CDR3 here is CASSLLIRAPRTYNEQFF. In nucleotides, the CDR3 is TGTGCCAGCAGCTTATTGATCCGAGCGCCCCGAACCTACAATGAGCAGTTCTTC.

The rearrangement links TRBV19 to TRBJ2-7; possibly TRBD2 for D (6 bases). The CDR3 is made up of 14 amino acids. In germline, CDR1 is LNHDA, CDR2 SQIVND (reference sequence). The V and J ends lost 2 bases and 3 bases respectively, with 11 bases between them. Here the CDR3 DNA reads TGTGCCAGTAGTATACAGGGAGGATACTACGAGCAGTACTTC. This codes for CASSIQGGYYEQYF.

This chain joins TRBV6-2 or TRBV6-3 and TRBJ2-3, with D perhaps TRBD2 (7 bases). CDR1 and CDR2 from the germline V gene are MNHEY and SVGEGT. This CDR3 contains 15 residues. Trimming pared 4 bases from V and 1 base from J, leaving 12 bases between. The CDR3 nucleotides read TGTGCCAGCAGTTCATGGGGGGGGCGCACAGATACGCAGTATTTT. It specifies CASSSWGGRTDTQYF.

The rearrangement uses TRBV5-6 and TRBJ2-3; possibly TRBD2 for D (6 bases). CDR1 SGHDT and CDR2 YYEEEE come from the germline V gene. The CDR3 covers 14 residues. V dropped 6 bases and J dropped 4 bases, with 15 bases sitting between them. CDR3 DNA sequence: TGTGCCAGCATCCGCTTAGCGGATTCAGATACGCAGTATTTT. Translated: CASIRLADSDTQYF.

The gene calls are TRBV4-1 and TRBJ2-7; D possibly corresponds to TRBD2 (6 bases). Trimming took off 4 bases at V and 3 bases at J, with 16 bases between the two ends. The CDR3 runs 15 residues. CDR1 and CDR2 from the germline V gene are MGHRA and YSYEKL. CDR3 residues: CASSRPSSGSYEQYF. The DNA of the CDR3 is TGCGCCAGCAGCCGCCCAAGTTCCGGGAGCTACGAGCAGTACTTC.

The chain joins TRBV19 to TRBJ1-2; TRBD1 agrees at 10 bases. V gave up 7 bases and J gave up 4 bases; unmatched junction bases: 9. Germline-derived CDR1 and CDR2 are LNHDA and SQIVND (reference sequence). CDR3 size: 15 residues. Here the CDR3 DNA reads TGTGCCAGTACTCTAACCGGGACAGGGGCCTATGGCTACACCTTC. It is translated as CASTLTGTGAYGYTF. Looking up the rest from reference TRBV19 and TRBJ1-2 gives the full variable domain: DGGITQSPKYLFRKEGQNVTLSCEQNLNHDAMYWYRQDPGQGLRLIYYSQIVNDFQKGDIAEGYSVSREKKESFPLTVTSAQKNPTAFYLCASTLTGTGAYGYTFGSGTRLTVV.

The chain carries TRBV7-2 and TRBJ1-1; a weak D match, TRBD1 (6 bases). The V and J ends lost 5 bases and 4 bases respectively, with 11 bases between them. Germline CDR1 reads SGHTA; CDR2 reads FQGNSA. The CDR3 runs to 13 residues. The CDR3 DNA follows: TGTGCCAGCAGCCGGACAGTAGGCACTGAAGCTTTCTTT. Protein product: CASSRTVGTEAFF.

The CDR3 DNA is TGTGCCAGTAGTAGACAGGGGGACACCGGGGAGCTGTTTTTT. Encoded protein: CASSRQGDTGELFF. The chain uses TRBV19 and TRBJ2-2; TRBD1 matches 9 bases. The V gene end was trimmed by 4 bases and the J gene end by 3 bases; junction bases not matched to a gene: 0. CDR1 is LNHDA and CDR2 is SQIVND in the germline V gene (reference sequence). The CDR3 sequence is 14 residues long.

The chain recombines TRBV6-1 with TRBJ2-7; no clear D gene. The germline CDR1 and CDR2 sequences are MNHNS and SASEGT. Trimming removed 4 bases from V and 5 bases from J, with 9 bases in between. CDR3 size: 12 residues. The CDR3 reads CASSAGGHEQYF. The CDR3, as DNA: TGTGCCAGCAGTGCCGGTGGGCACGAGCAGTACTTC.

The chain uses TRBV19 and TRBJ2-1; 9 bases agree with TRBD1. This CDR3 contains 13 residues. The V segment lost 7 bases and the J segment 11 bases; nucleotides outside the gene matches: 9. Germline lookup yields CDR1 LNHDA and CDR2 SQIVND (reference sequence). The chain's CDR3 is CASTRDRAAKQFF. CDR3 DNA sequence: TGTGCCAGTACCCGGGACAGGGCCGCTAAGCAGTTCTTC. The complete variable domain, with remaining parts taken from reference TRBV19 and TRBJ2-1, reads DGGITQSPKYLFRKEGQNVTLSCEQNLNHDAMYWYRQDPGQGLRLIYYSQIVNDFQKGDIAEGYSVSREKKESFPLTVTSAQKNPTAFYLCASTRDRAAKQFFGPGTRLTVL.

The V call is TRBV5-1, the J call TRBJ2-1; TRBD2 agrees at 13 bases. This CDR3 spans 17 amino acids. The V segment lost 4 bases and the J segment 3 bases; nucleotides outside the gene matches: 7. Germline CDR1 SGHRS, CDR2 YFSETQ. CDR3 nucleotide sequence: TGCGCCAGCAGCGGGTCGGGGACTAGCGGGGACTACAATGAGCAGTTCTTC. This encodes CASSGSGTSGDYNEQFF.